This T cell receptor (beta chain) was captured by sequencing in a study of T cell responses to AZD1222 COVID-19 vaccine. The study's findings and limits: Mapped onto spike, vaccine-associated CD4 TCRs spanned it and were dominant at 160-218 and 743-854. Baseline serology detected seropositivity in only six or seven AZD1222 recipients.

Details on this clone: The antigen remains undetermined.

This CDR3 has 17 amino acids. The germline V and J ends were trimmed by 3 bases and 4 bases, with 16 bases remaining between them. The germline V gene has CDR1 MGHRA and CDR2 YSYEKL. Repertoires were generated with immunoSEQ multiplex PCR, while TCRdb's copy carries only in-frame clones and drops some. The sample lists around 100,000 clones, 87% occurring once. V and J are TRBV4-1 and TRBJ2-6; D may match TRBD1 or TRBD2 (5 bases each). The clonotype originates from an adult who received the AZD1222 COVID-19 vaccine. The sequences come from peripheral blood, collected 28 days after the second AZD1222 dose. The CDR3 sequence: CASSHLGPGRGANVLTF. In DNA, the CDR3 is TGCGCCAGCAGCCACCTCGGACCGGGGCGGGGGGCCAACGTCCTGACTTTC.